This record covers a single T cell receptor (beta chain). What it binds is not known. Tens of thousands of T cell genomes, or 200 to 250 ng DNA, went into the sorted-subset replicate PCRs. Original analysis: ImmunoSEQ output lacked quality scores and full-length reads, limiting matched filtering. Produced via immunoSEQ multiplex PCR; TCRdb's table is partial and in-frame only. V, J and clone size derive from that table, while D and trimming were established from the DNA sequence. The data hold 2 million to 2.5 million clones, with approximately 96% observed a single time. This entry belongs to a study of shared clonotypes between healthy human individuals. Study-wide results and caveats: There were few donors, and this limited the genetic and exposure-history diversity represented. Clonotypes shared by all four sorted-subset donors had higher generation probabilities than non-shared clonotypes.

V dropped 5 bases and J dropped 5; count of bases not matched to a gene: 9. The germline V gene encodes CDR1 LNHDA and CDR2 SQIVND (reference sequence). CDR3 length: 15 residues. The chain is built from TRBV19 and TRBJ1-5; TRBD1 matches 7 bases. The clonotype was recovered from a man between 18 and 29 years old in good health. The specimen was naive CD4+ T cells sorted from blood. Subset noted: CD45RA+ positively selected. This chain's CDR3 is CASSLDRDKDQPQHF. DNA of the CDR3: TGTGCCAGTAGTCTCGACAGGGATAAGGATCAGCCCCAGCATTTT.